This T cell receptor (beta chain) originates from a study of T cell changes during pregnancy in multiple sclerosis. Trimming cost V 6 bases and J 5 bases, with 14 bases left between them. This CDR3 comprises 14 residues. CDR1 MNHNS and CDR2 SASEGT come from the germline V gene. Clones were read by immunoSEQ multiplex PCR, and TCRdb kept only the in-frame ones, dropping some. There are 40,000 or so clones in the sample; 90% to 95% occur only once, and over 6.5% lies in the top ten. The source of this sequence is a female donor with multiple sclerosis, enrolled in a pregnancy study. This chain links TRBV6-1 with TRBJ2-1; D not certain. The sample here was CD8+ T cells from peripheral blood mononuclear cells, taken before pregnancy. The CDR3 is CASRFTDMDNEQFF. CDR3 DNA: TGTGCCAGCAGATTTACAGATATGGACAATGAGCAGTTCTTC.